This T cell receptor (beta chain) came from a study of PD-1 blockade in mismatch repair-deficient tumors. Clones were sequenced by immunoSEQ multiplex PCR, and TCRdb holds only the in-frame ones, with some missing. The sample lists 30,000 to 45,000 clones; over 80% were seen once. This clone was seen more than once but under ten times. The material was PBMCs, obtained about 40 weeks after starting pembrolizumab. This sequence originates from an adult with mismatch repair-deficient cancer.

CDR3 residues: CASSFYFTGELFF. As DNA, the CDR3 is TGCGCCAGCAGTTTCTACTTCACCGGGGAGCTGTTTTTT. J is TRBJ2-2 and V is TRBV10-1, with unresolved D. V was trimmed by 5 bases and J by 4 bases, leaving 8 bases between them. CDR1 is WNHNN, CDR2 SYGVQD, per germline (reference sequence). This CDR3 is built from 13 residues.